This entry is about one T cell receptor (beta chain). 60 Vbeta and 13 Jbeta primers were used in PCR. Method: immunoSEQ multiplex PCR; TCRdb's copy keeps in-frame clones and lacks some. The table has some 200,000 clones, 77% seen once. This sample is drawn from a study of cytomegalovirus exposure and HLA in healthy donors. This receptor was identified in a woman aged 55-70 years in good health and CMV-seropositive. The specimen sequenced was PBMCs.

The CDR3 DNA reads as TGTGCCAGCAGCCCGGGACAGCTACCCTACGAGCAGTACTTC. The encoded protein is CASSPGQLPYEQYF. The chain couples TRBV4-2 to TRBJ2-7, with 7 positions matching TRBD1. Germline trimming cut 4 bases from V and 2 bases from J; bases unmatched to any gene: 5. The CDR3 is 14 residues long. Looked up from germline, CDR1 is LGHNA and CDR2 is YNFKEQ.